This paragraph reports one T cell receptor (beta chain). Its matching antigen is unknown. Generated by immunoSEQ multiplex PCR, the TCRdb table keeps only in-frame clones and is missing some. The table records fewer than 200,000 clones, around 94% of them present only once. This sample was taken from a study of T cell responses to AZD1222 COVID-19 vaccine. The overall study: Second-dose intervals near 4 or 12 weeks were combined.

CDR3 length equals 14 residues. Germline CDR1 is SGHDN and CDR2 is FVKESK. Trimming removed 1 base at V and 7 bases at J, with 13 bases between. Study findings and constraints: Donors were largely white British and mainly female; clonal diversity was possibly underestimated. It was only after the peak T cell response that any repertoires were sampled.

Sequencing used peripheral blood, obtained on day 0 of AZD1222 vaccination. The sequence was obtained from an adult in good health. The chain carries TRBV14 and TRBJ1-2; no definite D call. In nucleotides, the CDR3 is TGTGCCAGCAGCCAAGCGGGCAGGTGGAGTGGCTACACCTTC. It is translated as CASSQAGRWSGYTF.